What follows are 17 T cell receptor beta chains derived from one specimen sequenced in a study of blood T cell repertoires in COVID-19. The data were produced by immunoSEQ multiplex PCR, yet TCRdb's version contains in-frame clones alone and is incomplete. The data contain 150,000 to 200,000 clones, roughly 85% of them singletons. Sequenced material: peripheral blood. These receptors were collected from a man in his sixties with acute or convalescent COVID-19.

This clone was detected a few times. The chain employs TRBV5-6 and TRBJ2-5; 7 nucleotides match TRBD1. J was trimmed by 5 bases and V by 4 bases; bases with no gene match: 14. The germline CDR1 and CDR2 sequences are SGHDT and YYEEEE. The CDR3 extends over 16 amino acids. CDR3 DNA sequence: TGTGCCAGCAGCCAGAATTCGATCTCGACAGGGGAGACCCAGTACTTC. It codes for CASSQNSISTGETQYF.

This rearrangement joins TRBV12-3 or TRBV12-4 to TRBJ1-1, with D perhaps TRBD1 (5 bases). With 8 bases removed from V and 4 bases from J, the gap between germline ends came to 14 bases. This CDR3 region has 13 residues. The CDR3 sequence is CASVQGIRTEAFF. In DNA, the CDR3 is TGTGCCAGCGTCCAGGGTATTCGCACTGAAGCTTTCTTT.

The J gene is TRBJ2-7, the V gene TRBV5-1; 9 nucleotides line up with TRBD1. Looked up from germline, CDR1 is SGHRS and CDR2 is YFSETQ. With 6 bases clipped from V and 2 bases from J, the junction kept 6 bases outside the gene matches. The length of the CDR3 is 14 residues. Here the CDR3 reads CASTIGQGTYEQYF. CDR3 DNA sequence: TGCGCCAGCACCATCGGACAGGGGACCTACGAGCAGTACTTC.

The J gene is TRBJ1-4, the V gene TRBV5-6, with 10 bases aligning to TRBD1. This CDR3 is built from 15 residues. Trimming at V came to 2 bases and at J to 3 bases, leaving 1 base not matched to a gene. The germline gives CDR1 SGHDT, CDR2 YYEEEE. CDR3 nucleotide sequence: TGTGCCAGCAGCTTCGGACAGGGGGCTAATGAAAAACTGTTTTTT. The encoded protein is CASSFGQGANEKLFF. Full variable domain (missing parts from reference TRBV5-6 and TRBJ1-4): DAGVTQSPTHLIKTRGQQVTLRCSPKSGHDTVSWYQQALGQGPQFIFQYYEEEERQRGNFPDRFSGHQFPNYSSELNVNALLLGDSALYLCASSFGQGANEKLFFGSGTQLSVL.

The rearrangement uses TRBV3-1 (or the pseudogene TRBV3-2) and TRBJ2-7, with a weak D call TRBD2 (5 bases). Trimming took 4 bases from V and 0 from J, leaving 16 bases between them. This CDR3 has 16 residues. The germline V gene encodes CDR1 LGHDT and CDR2 YNNKEL (reference sequence). The CDR3 region is CASSPRVRVSSYEQYF. Written as DNA, the CDR3 is TGTGCCAGCAGCCCGCGGGTGAGAGTCAGCTCCTACGAGCAGTACTTC.

The chain is built from TRBV6-2 or TRBV6-3 and TRBJ2-2; D is perhaps TRBD1 (6 bases). The V gene lost 1 base and the J gene lost 5 bases, with 8 bases spanning the gap. Germline assignment: CDR1 MNHEY and CDR2 SVGEGT. The CDR3 consists of 14 residues. CDR3 region: CASSYWQGTGELFF. The CDR3, as DNA: TGTGCCAGCAGTTACTGGCAGGGGACCGGGGAGCTGTTTTTT.

The sample holds a few counts of this clone. The chain is built from TRBV11-2 and TRBJ2-1; tentative D call: TRBD2 (6 bases). The CDR3 sequence is 13 residues long. The V gene's germline CDR1 is SGHAT and CDR2 FQNNGV. Deletions cut 8 bases from V and 12 bases from J, with 20 bases between. The CDR3 is CASRDWLFDGQFF. The DNA for the CDR3 is TGTGCCAGCCGGGACTGGTTGTTTGATGGGCAGTTCTTC.

J is TRBJ2-3 and V is TRBV18; 10 nucleotides align to TRBD2. The V gene's germline CDR1 is KGHSH and CDR2 LQKENI. The ends lost 0 bases at V and 0 bases at J; junction bases unmatched: 6. This CDR3 has 18 amino acids. The CDR3 spells CASSPPRAGGPSTDTQYF. The CDR3 DNA reads as TGTGCCAGCTCACCACCCCGAGCGGGAGGGCCTAGCACAGATACGCAGTATTTT.

Only a few counts were recorded for this clone. The DNA of the CDR3 is TGTGCCACCAGTGATTTCTGGCTAGCGGGGAGCACAGATACGCAGTATTTT. It yields the protein CATSDFWLAGSTDTQYF. V gene TRBV24-1 combines with J gene TRBJ2-3; 9 nucleotides align to TRBD2. Germline values: CDR1 KGHDR, CDR2 SFDVKD. V gave up 1 base and J gave up 0 bases; unmatched junction bases: 4. There are 17 residues in the CDR3.

V and J are TRBV6-5 and TRBJ2-7, with D perhaps matching TRBD2 (5 bases). This CDR3 region has 15 residues. CDR1 is MNHEY, CDR2 SVGAGI, per germline. Between the trimmed V and J ends, which lost 2 bases and 2 bases, there was a span of 13 bases. CDR3 residues: CASSYSSGYPYEQYF. The CDR3 bases are TGTGCCAGCAGTTACAGCAGCGGTTACCCCTACGAGCAGTACTTC.

The V gene is TRBV30, the J gene TRBJ2-3; 7 bases line up with TRBD2. This CDR3 has 16 amino acids. V lost 1 base, J lost 2 bases, and 9 bases stayed unmatched. In germline, CDR1 is GTSNPN, CDR2 SVGIG (reference sequence). CDR3 sequence: CAWSDRGGDVTDTQYF. The CDR3, as DNA: TGTGCCTGGAGTGATCGTGGGGGGGATGTCACAGATACGCAGTATTTT. The variable domain in full, completed from reference TRBV30 and TRBJ2-3, reads SQTIHQWPATLVQPVGSPLSLECTVEGTSNPNLYWYRQAAGRGLQLLFYSVGIGQISSEVPQNLSASRPQDRQFILSSKKLLLSDSGFYLCAWSDRGGDVTDTQYFGPGTRLTVL.

This rearrangement joins TRBV30 to TRBJ2-7; the match to TRBD1 covers 8 bases. The germline CDR1 and CDR2 sequences are GTSNPN and SVGIG (reference sequence). The J segment lost 8 bases and the V segment lost 2 bases, leaving 20 bases of the junction unmatched. The CDR3 consists of 17 residues. In DNA, the CDR3 is TGTGCCTGGAGTTTCTACCCGGACAGGGTGTTGGGTGGTAAGCAGTACTTC. The encoded protein is CAWSFYPDRVLGGKQYF.

CDR3 sequence: CASSQEVAGADTQYF. The CDR3 DNA reads TGTGCCAGCAGCCAAGAGGTAGCGGGAGCGGATACGCAGTATTTT. The genes are TRBV4-2 and TRBJ2-3, with 9 bases aligning to TRBD2. This CDR3 region has 15 residues. The germline V gene has CDR1 LGHNA and CDR2 YNFKEQ. The ends lost 0 bases at V and 6 bases at J; junction bases unmatched: 4.

The CDR3 spells CASSPGGGVRKLFF. The CDR3 bases are TGTGCCAGCAGTCCCGGTGGAGGGGTGCGAAAACTGTTTTTT. The genes are TRBV2 and TRBJ1-4, with D possibly matching TRBD1 (5 bases). Trimming removed 5 bases at V and 10 bases at J, with 17 bases between. The CDR3 sequence is 14 residues long. Germline CDR1 reads SNHLY; CDR2 reads FYNNEI.

The chain recombines TRBV24-1 with TRBJ2-2; 8 nucleotides line up with TRBD2. Looked up from germline, CDR1 is KGHDR and CDR2 is SFDVKD. Unmatched junction bases numbered 7, after V lost 3 bases and J lost 5 bases. The CDR3 consists of 16 residues. CDR3 region: CATSDRRGRTTGELFF. The CDR3 region has the DNA TGTGCCACCAGTGATCGTCGCGGGAGGACGACCGGGGAGCTGTTTTTT.

CDR3 sequence: CASSLWAGAGANVLTF. The CDR3 DNA follows: TGTGCCAGCAGCTTATGGGCAGGGGCTGGGGCCAACGTCCTGACTTTC. This sequence joins TRBV7-9 and TRBJ2-6; weak D call: TRBD1 (6 bases). Germline-derived CDR1 and CDR2 are SEHNR and FQNEAQ (reference sequence). CDR3 length equals 16 residues. V lost 2 bases and J lost 2, with 10 bases in between.

This clone was seen just once. The CDR3 region has the DNA TGTGCCAGCAGTCGACAACGGGAGACCCAGTACTTC. As protein: CASSRQRETQYF. The genes are TRBV12-3 or TRBV12-4 and TRBJ2-5; D is unclear. Trimming removed 5 bases at V and 5 bases at J, with 9 bases between. The CDR3 consists of 12 residues.